The 14 T cell receptor beta chains below were found in one sample sequenced in a study of shared clonotypes between healthy human individuals. Profiling relied on immunoSEQ multiplex PCR, and the TCRdb table lists in-frame clones only, not all of them. Found here are under 1 million clones, 90% to 98% of them singletons; the top ten hold less than 0.25%. The naive CD8 fraction comprised CD45RO-negative cells positively selected for CCR7 and excluded terminally differentiated effector memory CD45RA+ cells. Material: naive CD8+ T cells sorted from blood. Receptors originate from a man younger than 40 in good health.

The chain employs TRBV25-1 and TRBJ1-2; D possibly corresponds to TRBD1 (6 bases). The V gene's germline CDR1 is MGHDK and CDR2 SYGVNS. V lost 3 bases to trimming and J lost 6 bases, with 14 bases between them. This CDR3 has 14 amino acids. CDR3 in DNA: TGTGCCAGCAGTGAGACAATAGGGGGGCATGGCTACACCTTC. Amino acid sequence: CASSETIGGHGYTF.

About this clone: Other nucleotide sequences in the sample specify the same CDR3. This chain uses TRBV9 with TRBJ2-1; D gene unclear. The germline gives CDR1 SGDLS, CDR2 YYNGEE. The CDR3 is 12 amino acids. The V and J ends lost 3 bases and 7 bases respectively, with 8 bases between them. The chain's CDR3 is CASSASGNEQFF. CDR3 DNA: TGTGCCAGCAGCGCTAGTGGTAATGAGCAGTTCTTC.

This clone was picked up one time. V and J are TRBV5-6 and TRBJ2-1; 13 positions agree with TRBD2. Germline V gene sequence: CDR1 SGHDT, CDR2 YYEEEE. V was pared by 0 bases and J by 4 bases, with 10 bases of the junction left unmatched. This CDR3 has 19 residues. The CDR3 sequence: CASSLGPGTSGMEYNEQFF. CDR3 bases: TGTGCCAGCAGCTTGGGACCCGGGACTAGCGGGATGGAGTACAATGAGCAGTTCTTC.

A remark on this clone: At the DNA level, this CDR3 is encoded by other sequences in the same sample as well. The chain is built from TRBV6-5 and TRBJ2-1; D is uncertain. Trimming stripped 2 bases from V and 4 bases from J, with 6 bases between. The CDR3 is 13 amino acids. CDR1 and CDR2 (germline): MNHEY, SVGAGI. This CDR3 reads CASSYSSYNEQFF. CDR3 coding DNA: TGTGCCAGCAGTTACAGTAGTTACAATGAGCAGTTCTTC.

The chain combines TRBV6-5 with TRBJ2-7; the D gene is possibly TRBD1 (5 bases). The CDR3 has 12 amino acids. Trimming stripped 4 bases from V and 3 bases from J, with 7 bases between. In germline, CDR1 is MNHEY, CDR2 SVGAGI. The CDR3 bases are TGTGCCAGCAGTTCGACAGTCTACGAGCAGTACTTC. Translated, it gives CASSSTVYEQYF.

This clone occurred once. V gene TRBV9 combines with J gene TRBJ1-4; D not certain. Trimming removed 1 base at V and 5 bases at J, with 9 bases between. This CDR3 has 14 residues. Germline V CDR1 and CDR2: SGDLS, YYNGEE. CDR3 sequence (DNA): TGTGCCAGCAGCGTAAGGGCTTACAATGAAAAACTGTTTTTT. It specifies CASSVRAYNEKLFF.

This rearrangement joins TRBV19 to TRBJ2-7, with 9 nucleotides matching TRBD1. The length of the CDR3 is 15 residues. J lost 3 bases, V lost 0 bases, and 3 bases had no gene match. Germline V lookup: CDR1 LNHDA, CDR2 SQIVND (reference sequence). The CDR3 region is CASSIDWDRDYEQYF. The CDR3 region has the DNA TGTGCCAGTAGTATAGACTGGGACAGGGACTACGAGCAGTACTTC.

This clone was counted once. The V gene is TRBV27, the J gene TRBJ2-2, with TRBD1 matching over 8 bases. The V gene end was trimmed by 9 bases and the J gene end by 3 bases; junction bases not matched to a gene: 6. The CDR3 is 14 residues long. Per the germline V gene, CDR1 is MNHEY and CDR2 is SMNVEV (reference sequence). CDR3 coding DNA: TGTGCCAGTTCTCAGGGGGCGGACACCGGGGAGCTGTTTTTT. Residues: CASSQGADTGELFF.

This clone was detected once. The rearrangement uses TRBV7-9 and TRBJ2-5, with 11 bases that match TRBD2. The germline V gene encodes CDR1 SEHNR and CDR2 FQNEAQ (reference sequence). V gave up 4 bases and J gave up 2 bases; unmatched junction bases: 9. The length of the CDR3 is 17 residues. CDR3 sequence: CASSSGLAGRGQETQYF. CDR3 sequence (DNA): TGTGCCAGCAGCTCCGGACTAGCGGGCCGGGGGCAAGAGACCCAGTACTTC.

The CDR3: CASSEWSRTEAFF. DNA for the CDR3: TGTGCCAGCAGTGAATGGTCGCGCACTGAAGCTTTCTTT. This sequence joins TRBV2 and TRBJ1-1; D gene unclear. Germline V gene lookup returns CDR1 SNHLY and CDR2 FYNNEI. The V end was cut by 2 bases, the J end by 4 bases, with 8 bases between. The CDR3 runs 13 residues.

The rearrangement joins TRBV7-6 to TRBJ2-7, with D unresolved. V lost 5 bases and J lost 7, with 15 bases in between. This CDR3 is built from 13 residues. Germline V gene sequence: CDR1 SGHVS, CDR2 FNYEAQ. CDR3 coding DNA: TGTGCCAGCAGCACCTCGGACCTCCGGGAGCAGTACTTC. This encodes CASSTSDLREQYF.

The J gene is TRBJ1-2, the V gene TRBV11-2, with D perhaps TRBD1 (5 bases). The germline V gene has CDR1 SGHAT and CDR2 FQNNGV. The germline V and J ends were trimmed by 5 bases and 5 bases, with 12 bases remaining between them. CDR3 length: 13 residues. Here the CDR3 reads CASSPGTLYGYTF. CDR3 bases: TGTGCCAGCAGCCCCGGGACCCTTTATGGCTACACCTTC.

This CDR3 reads CASSESSSGTGYEQYF. In DNA, the CDR3 is TGCGCCAGCAGTGAGTCGTCGAGCGGGACGGGCTACGAGCAGTACTTC. The chain uses TRBV10-1 and TRBJ2-7, with 7 bases identical to TRBD2. After removal of 0 bases from V and 3 bases from J, the junction contained 8 bases not matched to a gene. Per the germline V gene, CDR1 is WNHNN and CDR2 is SYGVQD (reference sequence). This CDR3 spans 16 amino acids.

This rearrangement joins TRBV7-6 to TRBJ2-7, with D maybe TRBD2 (5 bases). This CDR3 is built from 13 residues. Germline V gives CDR1 SGHVS, CDR2 FNYEAQ. V lost 4 bases, J lost 5 bases, and 12 bases lay in between. CDR3: CASSWTPPDEQYF. In DNA form, the CDR3 reads TGTGCCAGCAGCTGGACTCCTCCCGACGAGCAGTACTTC.